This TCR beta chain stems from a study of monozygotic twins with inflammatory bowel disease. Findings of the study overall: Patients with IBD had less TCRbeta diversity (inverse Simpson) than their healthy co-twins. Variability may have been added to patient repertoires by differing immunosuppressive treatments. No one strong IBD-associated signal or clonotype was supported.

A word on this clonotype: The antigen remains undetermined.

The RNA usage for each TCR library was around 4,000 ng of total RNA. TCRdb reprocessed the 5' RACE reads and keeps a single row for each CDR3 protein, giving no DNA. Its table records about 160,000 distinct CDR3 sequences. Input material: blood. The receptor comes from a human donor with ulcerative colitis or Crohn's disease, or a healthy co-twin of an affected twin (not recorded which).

The CDR3 is CASSSSSPSGQFF. The V and J genes are TRBV6-2 or TRBV6-3 and TRBJ2-1; TCRdb picks TRBD2, but there is no DNA to check that call. This CDR3 contains 13 residues. Germline CDR1 and CDR2: MNHEY and SVGEGT.